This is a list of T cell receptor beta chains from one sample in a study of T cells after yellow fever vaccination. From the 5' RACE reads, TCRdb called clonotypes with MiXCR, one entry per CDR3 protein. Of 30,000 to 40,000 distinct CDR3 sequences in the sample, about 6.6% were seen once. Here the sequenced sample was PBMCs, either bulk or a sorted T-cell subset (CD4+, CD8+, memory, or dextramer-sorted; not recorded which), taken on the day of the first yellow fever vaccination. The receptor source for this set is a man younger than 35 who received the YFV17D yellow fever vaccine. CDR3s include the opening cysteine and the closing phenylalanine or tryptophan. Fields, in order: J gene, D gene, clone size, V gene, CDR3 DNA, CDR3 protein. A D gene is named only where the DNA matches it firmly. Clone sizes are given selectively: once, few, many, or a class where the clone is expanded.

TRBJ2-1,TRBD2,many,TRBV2,TGTGCCAGCAGTGAATGGGGCCCAGCGGGGGCCTACTACAATGAGCAGTTCTTC,CASSEWGPAGAYYNEQFF
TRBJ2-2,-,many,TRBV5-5,TGTGCCAGCAGCTTGATGAGGACTCGGACCGGGGAGCTGTTTTTT,CASSLMRTRTGELFF
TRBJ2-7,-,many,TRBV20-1,TGCAGTGCTCTCGGGACACATTCCTACGAGCAGTACTTC,CSALGTHSYEQYF
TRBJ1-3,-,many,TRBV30,TGTGCCTGGAGTTGGGGGTCTGGAAACACCATATATTTT,CAWSWGSGNTIYF
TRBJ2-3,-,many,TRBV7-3,TGTGCCAGCAGCTTAGGGGACGACACAGATACGCAGTATTTT,CASSLGDDTDTQYF
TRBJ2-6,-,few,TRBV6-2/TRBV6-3,TGTGCCAGCAGTTACTTCAGGGTGCTGAGGCCTGGGGCCAACGTCCTGACTTTC,CASSYFRVLRPGANVLTF
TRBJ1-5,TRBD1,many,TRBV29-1,TGCAGCGTTGAAACCCAGGGGGCTGGGCAGCCCCAGCATTTT,CSVETQGAGQPQHF
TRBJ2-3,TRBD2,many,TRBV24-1,TGTGCCACCAGTGACGGGGGGGGGCCAGATACGCAGTATTTT,CATSDGGGPDTQYF
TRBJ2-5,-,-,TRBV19,TGTGCCAGTAGTGGAGAACGGGGGCGGGGGACCCAGTACTTC,CASSGERGRGTQYF
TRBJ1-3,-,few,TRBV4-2,TGTGCCAGCAGCGACCGAGGGAGCTCTGGAAACACCATATATTTT,CASSDRGSSGNTIYF
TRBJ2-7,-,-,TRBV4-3,TGCGCCGGCAGCCAAGAATTTATGGGGGGCGGGCAGTACTTC,CAGSQEFMGGGQYF
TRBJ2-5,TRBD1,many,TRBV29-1,TGCAGCGTCGAGGGGGCGTTGGGAGAGACCCAGTACTTC,CSVEGALGETQYF
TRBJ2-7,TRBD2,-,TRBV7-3,TGTGCCAGCAGCTCCCGACTAGCGGGGCGAAGCTCCTACGAGCAGTACTTC,CASSSRLAGRSSYEQYF
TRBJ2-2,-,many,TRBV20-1,TGCAGTGTCGCTAGCCCCACCGGGGAGCTGTTTTTT,CSVASPTGELFF
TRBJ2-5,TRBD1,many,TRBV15,TGTGCCACCAGCAGAGACAGGGGGCAAGAGACCCAGTACTTC,CATSRDRGQETQYF
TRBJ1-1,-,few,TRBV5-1,TGCGCCAGCAGCTTGGATGTGAACACTGAAGCTTTCTTT,CASSLDVNTEAFF
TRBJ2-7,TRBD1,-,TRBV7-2,TGTGCCAGCAGCTTGGACAGGATCTCCTACGAGCAGTACTTC,CASSLDRISYEQYF
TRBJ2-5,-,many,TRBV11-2,TGTGCCAGCAGCTTAGTCGCACCCCAAGAGACCCAGTACTTC,CASSLVAPQETQYF
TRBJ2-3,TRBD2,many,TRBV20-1,TGCAGTGCTAGACTTGGGACTAGCGGGGGGATCTGGAGCACAGATACGCAGTATTTT,CSARLGTSGGIWSTDTQYF
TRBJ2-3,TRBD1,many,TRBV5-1,TGCGCCAGCAGCGTGGTCGGGACAGGAAGCACAGATACGCAGTATTTT,CASSVVGTGSTDTQYF
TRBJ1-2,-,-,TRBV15,TGTGCCACCAGCAGAGATAACGGCTATGGCTACACCTTC,CATSRDNGYGYTF
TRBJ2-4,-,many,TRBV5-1,TGCGCCAGCAGCTTGTCGGGGGAAAACATTCAGTACTTC,CASSLSGENIQYF
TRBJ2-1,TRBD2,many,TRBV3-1,TGTGCCAGCAGCCCGCGGGGGACCTCCTACAATGAGCAGTTCTTC,CASSPRGTSYNEQFF
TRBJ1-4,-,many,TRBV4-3,TGCGCCAGCAGCCAGGAAATCAGGAGGACTAATGAAAAACTGTTTTTT,CASSQEIRRTNEKLFF
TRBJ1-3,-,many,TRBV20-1,TGCAGTGCCCTTCCTCCAGGCTCGCGAGGAAACACCATATATTTT,CSALPPGSRGNTIYF
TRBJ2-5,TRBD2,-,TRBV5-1,TGCGCCAGCAGCTTGGTTAGCGGGAAAGGGGAGACCCAGTACTTC,CASSLVSGKGETQYF
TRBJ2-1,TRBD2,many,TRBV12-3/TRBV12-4,TGTGCCAGCAGTTTAGGGGCTAGCGGGGGTTACAATGAGCAGTTCTTC,CASSLGASGGYNEQFF
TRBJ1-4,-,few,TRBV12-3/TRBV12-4,TGTGCCAGCAGTTCACGGACAGCCGGGGATGAAAAACTGTTTTTT,CASSSRTAGDEKLFF
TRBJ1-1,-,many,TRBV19,TGTGCCAGTAGTATAGACGGACGGAACACTGAAGCTTTCTTT,CASSIDGRNTEAFF
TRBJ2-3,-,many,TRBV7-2,TGTGCCAGCAGCTTCAGGGGAACAGATACGCAGTATTTT,CASSFRGTDTQYF
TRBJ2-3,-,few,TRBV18,TGTGCCAGCTCACCACACGTAGCAGGAGGGACCACAGATACGCAGTATTTT,CASSPHVAGGTTDTQYF
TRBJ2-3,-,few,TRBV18,TGTGCCAGCTCCCCGACCAGCACAGATACGCAGTATTTT,CASSPTSTDTQYF
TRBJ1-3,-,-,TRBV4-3,TGCGCCAGCAGCCAAGATGCGAGGGGGGGCTCTGGAAACACCATATATTTT,CASSQDARGGSGNTIYF
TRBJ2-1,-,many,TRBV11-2,TGTGCCAGCAGCTTAGGAGTGGACAATGAGCAGTTCTTC,CASSLGVDNEQFF
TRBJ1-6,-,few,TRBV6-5,TGTGCCAGCAGTTTACTCCAAGGAGGCTCACCCCTCCACTTT,CASSLLQGGSPLHF
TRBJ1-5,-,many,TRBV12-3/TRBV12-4,TGTGCCAGCCGTAAGAGCAATCAGCCCCAGCATTTT,CASRKSNQPQHF
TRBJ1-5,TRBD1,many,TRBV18,TGTGCCAGCTCACCGGGGACAGCCAGCAATCAGCCCCAGCATTTT,CASSPGTASNQPQHF